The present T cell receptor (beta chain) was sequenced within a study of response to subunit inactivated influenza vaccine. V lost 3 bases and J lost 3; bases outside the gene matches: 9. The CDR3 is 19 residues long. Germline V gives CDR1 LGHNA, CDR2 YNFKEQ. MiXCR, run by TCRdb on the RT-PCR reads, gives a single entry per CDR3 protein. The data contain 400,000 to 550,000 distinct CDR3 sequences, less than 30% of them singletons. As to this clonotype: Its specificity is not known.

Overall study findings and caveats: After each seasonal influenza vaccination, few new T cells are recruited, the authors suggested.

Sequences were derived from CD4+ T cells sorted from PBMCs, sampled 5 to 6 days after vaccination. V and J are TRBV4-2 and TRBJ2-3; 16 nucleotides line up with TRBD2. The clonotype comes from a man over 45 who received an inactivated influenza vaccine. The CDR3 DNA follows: TGTGCCAGCAGCCAGACCGGGACTAGCGGGAGGGCCGAAACAGATACGCAGTATTTT. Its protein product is CASSQTGTSGRAETDTQYF.